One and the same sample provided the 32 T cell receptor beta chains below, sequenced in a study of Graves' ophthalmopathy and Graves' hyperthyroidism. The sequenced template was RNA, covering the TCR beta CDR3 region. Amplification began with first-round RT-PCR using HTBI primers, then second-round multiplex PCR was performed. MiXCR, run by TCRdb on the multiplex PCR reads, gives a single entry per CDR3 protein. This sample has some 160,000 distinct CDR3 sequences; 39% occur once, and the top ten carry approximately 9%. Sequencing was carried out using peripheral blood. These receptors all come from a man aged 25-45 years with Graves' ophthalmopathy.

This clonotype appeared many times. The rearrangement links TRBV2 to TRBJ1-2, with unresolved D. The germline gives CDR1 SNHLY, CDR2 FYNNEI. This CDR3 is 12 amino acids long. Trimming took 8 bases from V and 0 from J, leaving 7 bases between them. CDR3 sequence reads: CASPKANYGYTF. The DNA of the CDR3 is TGTGCCAGCCCGAAAGCTAACTATGGCTACACCTTC. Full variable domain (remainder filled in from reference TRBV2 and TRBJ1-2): EPEVTQTPSHQVTQMGQEVILRCVPISNHLYFYWYRQILGQKVEFLVSFYNNEISEKSEIFDDQFSVERPDGSNFTLKIRSTKLEDSAMYFCASPKANYGYTFGSGTRLTVV.

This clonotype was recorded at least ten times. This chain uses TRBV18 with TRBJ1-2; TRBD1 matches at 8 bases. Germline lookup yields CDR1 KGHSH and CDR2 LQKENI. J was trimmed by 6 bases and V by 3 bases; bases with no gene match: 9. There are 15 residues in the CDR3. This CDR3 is CASSPPLTGVNGYTF. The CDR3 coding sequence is TGTGCCAGCTCACCCCCCCTGACAGGGGTTAATGGCTACACCTTC.

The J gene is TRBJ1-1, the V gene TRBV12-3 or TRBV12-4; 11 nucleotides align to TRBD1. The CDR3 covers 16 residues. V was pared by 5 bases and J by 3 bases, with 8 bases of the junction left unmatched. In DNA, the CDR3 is TGTGCCAGCAGTACCGGTCCGGGACAGGGGGACACTGAAGCTTTCTTT. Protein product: CASSTGPGQGDTEAFF.

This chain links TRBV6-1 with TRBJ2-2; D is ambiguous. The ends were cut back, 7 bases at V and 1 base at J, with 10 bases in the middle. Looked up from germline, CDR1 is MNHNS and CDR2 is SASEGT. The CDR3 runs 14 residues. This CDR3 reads CASKPRMNTGELFF. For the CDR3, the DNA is TGTGCCAGCAAACCGAGGATGAACACCGGGGAGCTGTTTTTT.

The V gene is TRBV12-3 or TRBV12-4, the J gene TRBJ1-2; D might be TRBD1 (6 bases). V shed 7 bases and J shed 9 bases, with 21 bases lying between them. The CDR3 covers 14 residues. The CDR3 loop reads CASTTQGQSFSYTF. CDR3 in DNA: TGTGCCAGCACCACCCAAGGACAGTCCTTTAGCTACACCTTC.

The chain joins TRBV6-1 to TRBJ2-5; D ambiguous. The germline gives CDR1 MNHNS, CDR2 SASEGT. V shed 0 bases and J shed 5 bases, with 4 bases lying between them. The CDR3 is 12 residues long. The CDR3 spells CASSEARETQYF. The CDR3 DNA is TGTGCCAGCAGTGAAGCGCGCGAGACCCAGTACTTC.

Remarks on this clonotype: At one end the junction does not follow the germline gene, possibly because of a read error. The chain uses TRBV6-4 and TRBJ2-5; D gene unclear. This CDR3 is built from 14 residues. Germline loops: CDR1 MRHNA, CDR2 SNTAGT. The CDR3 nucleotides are TGTGCCAGCAGTTACTCGTCACCTCAAGAGACCCAGTACTTC. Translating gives CASSYSSPQETQYF.

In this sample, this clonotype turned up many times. In DNA, the CDR3 is TGTGCCAGCAGTTTGGCAGGGGGCACTGAAGCTTTCTTT. Residues: CASSLAGGTEAFF. The V and J genes are TRBV27 and TRBJ1-1; TRBD1 matches at 7 bases. The germline CDR1 and CDR2 sequences are MNHEY and SMNVEV (reference sequence). V lost 3 bases to trimming and J lost 4 bases; unmatched junction nucleotides: 2. The CDR3 has 13 residues.

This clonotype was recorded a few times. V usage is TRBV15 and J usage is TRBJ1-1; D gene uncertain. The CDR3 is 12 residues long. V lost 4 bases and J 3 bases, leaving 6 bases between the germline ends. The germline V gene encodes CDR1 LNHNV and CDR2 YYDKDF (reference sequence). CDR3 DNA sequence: TGTGCCACCAGCAAAGCTTACACTGAAGCTTTCTTT. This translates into CATSKAYTEAFF.

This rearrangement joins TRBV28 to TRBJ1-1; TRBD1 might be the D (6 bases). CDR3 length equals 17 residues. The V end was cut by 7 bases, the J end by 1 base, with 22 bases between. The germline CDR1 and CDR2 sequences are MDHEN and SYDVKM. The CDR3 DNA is TGTGCCAGCACGGTGGAGTCGTCAGGGGCGTGGAACACTGAAGCTTTCTTT. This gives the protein CASTVESSGAWNTEAFF.

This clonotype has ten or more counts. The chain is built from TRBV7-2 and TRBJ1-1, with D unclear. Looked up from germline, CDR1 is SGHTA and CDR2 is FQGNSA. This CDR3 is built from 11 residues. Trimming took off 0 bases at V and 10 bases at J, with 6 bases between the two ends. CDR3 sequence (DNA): TGTGCCAGCAGCTTAGCCGGCGGAGCTTTCTTT. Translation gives CASSLAGGAFF.

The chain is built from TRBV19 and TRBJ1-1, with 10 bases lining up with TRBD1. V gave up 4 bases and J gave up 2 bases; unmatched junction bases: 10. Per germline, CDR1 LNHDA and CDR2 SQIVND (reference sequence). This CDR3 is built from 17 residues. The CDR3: CASSTDRGFDVNTEAFF. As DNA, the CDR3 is TGTGCCAGTAGTACGGACAGGGGGTTTGATGTTAACACTGAAGCTTTCTTT.

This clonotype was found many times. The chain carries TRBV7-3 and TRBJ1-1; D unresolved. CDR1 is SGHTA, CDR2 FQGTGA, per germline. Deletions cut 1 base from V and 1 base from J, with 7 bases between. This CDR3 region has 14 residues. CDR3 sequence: CASSLSQENTEAFF. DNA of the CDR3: TGTGCCAGCAGCTTAAGCCAAGAGAACACTGAAGCTTTCTTT.

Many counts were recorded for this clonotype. The CDR3 bases are TGCAGTGCTAGAGATAGGGACAGCGGAGAGACCCAGTACTTC. It translates to CSARDRDSGETQYF. V gene TRBV20-1 combines with J gene TRBJ2-5; 7 bases are a match to TRBD1. Looked up from germline, CDR1 is DFQATT and CDR2 is SNEGSKA (reference sequence). The CDR3 spans 14 residues. Trimming took 0 bases from V and 4 from J; bases not matched to a gene: 5.

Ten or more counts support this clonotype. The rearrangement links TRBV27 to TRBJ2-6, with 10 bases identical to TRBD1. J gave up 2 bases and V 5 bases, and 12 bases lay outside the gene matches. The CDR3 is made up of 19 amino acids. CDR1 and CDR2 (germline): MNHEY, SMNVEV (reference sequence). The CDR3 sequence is CASSIRFGTGATGANVLTF. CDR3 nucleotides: TGTGCCAGCAGTATACGATTCGGGACAGGGGCCACTGGGGCCAACGTCCTGACTTTC.

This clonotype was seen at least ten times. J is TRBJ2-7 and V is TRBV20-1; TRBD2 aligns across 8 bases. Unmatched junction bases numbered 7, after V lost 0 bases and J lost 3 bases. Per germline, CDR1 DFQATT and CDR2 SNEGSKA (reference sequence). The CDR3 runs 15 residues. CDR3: CSARDWSSGNYEQYF. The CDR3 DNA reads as TGCAGTGCTAGAGATTGGAGTAGCGGGAACTACGAGCAGTACTTC.

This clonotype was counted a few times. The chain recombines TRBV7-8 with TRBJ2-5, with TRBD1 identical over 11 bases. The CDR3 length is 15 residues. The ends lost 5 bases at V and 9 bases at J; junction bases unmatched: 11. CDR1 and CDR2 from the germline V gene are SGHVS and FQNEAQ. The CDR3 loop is CASSPGQGAGRAQYF. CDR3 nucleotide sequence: TGTGCCAGCAGCCCCGGACAGGGGGCGGGTAGGGCCCAGTACTTC.

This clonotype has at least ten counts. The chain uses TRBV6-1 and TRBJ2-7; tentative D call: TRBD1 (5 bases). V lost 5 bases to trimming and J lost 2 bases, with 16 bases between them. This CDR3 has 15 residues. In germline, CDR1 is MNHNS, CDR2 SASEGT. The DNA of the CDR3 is TGTGCCAGCAGTCTCGCACCGGCAGGGACCTACGAGCAGTACTTC. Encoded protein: CASSLAPAGTYEQYF.

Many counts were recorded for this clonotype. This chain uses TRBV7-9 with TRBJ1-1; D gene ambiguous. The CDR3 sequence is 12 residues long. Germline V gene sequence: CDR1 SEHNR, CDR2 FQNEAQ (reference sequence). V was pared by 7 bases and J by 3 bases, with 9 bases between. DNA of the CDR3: TGTGCCAGCACGGCAGAAGACACTGAAGCTTTCTTT. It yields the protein CASTAEDTEAFF.

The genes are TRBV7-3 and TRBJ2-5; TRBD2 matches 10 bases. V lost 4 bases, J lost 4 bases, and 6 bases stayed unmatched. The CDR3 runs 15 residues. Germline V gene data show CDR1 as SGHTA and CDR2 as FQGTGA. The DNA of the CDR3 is TGTGCCAGCAGCTACGGACTAGCGGAGGGAGAGACCCAGTACTTC. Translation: CASSYGLAEGETQYF.

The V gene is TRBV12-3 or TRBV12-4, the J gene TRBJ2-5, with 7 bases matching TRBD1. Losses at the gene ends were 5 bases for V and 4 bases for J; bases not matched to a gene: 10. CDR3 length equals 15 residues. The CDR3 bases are TGTGCCAGCAGTGGGGACAGTGAGGGGCTAGAGACCCAGTACTTC. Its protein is CASSGDSEGLETQYF.

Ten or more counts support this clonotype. The CDR3 protein is CASSPGTGNQETQYF. CDR3 sequence (DNA): TGTGCCAGCAGTCCCGGGACAGGGAACCAAGAGACCCAGTACTTC. This chain joins TRBV6-2 or TRBV6-3 and TRBJ2-5; 9 nucleotides align to TRBD1. Germline V CDR1 and CDR2: MNHEY, SVGEGT. This CDR3 spans 15 amino acids. The junction had 4 bases not matched to a gene; V was cut back by 5 bases and J by 0 bases.

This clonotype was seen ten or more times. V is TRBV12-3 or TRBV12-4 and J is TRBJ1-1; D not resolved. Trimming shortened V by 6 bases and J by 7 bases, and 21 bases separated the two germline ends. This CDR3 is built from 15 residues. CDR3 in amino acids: CASSYGPVSYYEAFF. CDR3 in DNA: TGTGCCAGCAGCTACGGGCCCGTGTCCTACTATGAAGCTTTCTTT.

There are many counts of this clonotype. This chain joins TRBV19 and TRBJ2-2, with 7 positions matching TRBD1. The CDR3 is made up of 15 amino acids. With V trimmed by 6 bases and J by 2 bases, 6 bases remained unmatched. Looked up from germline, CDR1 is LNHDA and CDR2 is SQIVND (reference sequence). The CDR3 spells CASRRGQSNTGELFF. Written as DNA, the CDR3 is TGTGCCAGTAGGAGGGGACAGAGTAACACCGGGGAGCTGTTTTTT.

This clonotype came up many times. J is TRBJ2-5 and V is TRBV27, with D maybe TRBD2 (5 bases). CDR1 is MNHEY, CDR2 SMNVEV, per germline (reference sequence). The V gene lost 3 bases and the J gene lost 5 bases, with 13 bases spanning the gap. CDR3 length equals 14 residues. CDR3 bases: TGTGCCAGCAGTTTGCGAGTCTCGGGGGAGACCCAGTACTTC. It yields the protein CASSLRVSGETQYF.

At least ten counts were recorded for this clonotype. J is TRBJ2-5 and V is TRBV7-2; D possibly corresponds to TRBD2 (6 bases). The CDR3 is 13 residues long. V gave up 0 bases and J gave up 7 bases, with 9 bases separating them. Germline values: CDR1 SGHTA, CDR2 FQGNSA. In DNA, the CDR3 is TGTGCCAGCAGCTTAGCGGGGCGGGGGACCCAGTACTTC. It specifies CASSLAGRGTQYF. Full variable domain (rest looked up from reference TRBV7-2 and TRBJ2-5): GAGVSQSPSNKVTEKGKDVELRCDPISGHTALYWYRQSLGQGLEFLIYFQGNSAPDKSGLPSDRFSAERTGGSVSTLTIQRTQQEDSAVYLCASSLAGRGTQYFGPGTRLLVL.

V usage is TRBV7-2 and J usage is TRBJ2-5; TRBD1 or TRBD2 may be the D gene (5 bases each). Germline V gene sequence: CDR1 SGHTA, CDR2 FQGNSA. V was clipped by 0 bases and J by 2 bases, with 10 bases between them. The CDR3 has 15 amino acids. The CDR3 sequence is CASSLAGGSQETQYF. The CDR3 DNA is TGTGCCAGCAGCTTAGCTGGGGGATCGCAAGAGACCCAGTACTTC. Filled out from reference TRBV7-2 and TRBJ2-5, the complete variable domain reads GAGVSQSPSNKVTEKGKDVELRCDPISGHTALYWYRQSLGQGLEFLIYFQGNSAPDKSGLPSDRFSAERTGGSVSTLTIQRTQQEDSAVYLCASSLAGGSQETQYFGPGTRLLVL.

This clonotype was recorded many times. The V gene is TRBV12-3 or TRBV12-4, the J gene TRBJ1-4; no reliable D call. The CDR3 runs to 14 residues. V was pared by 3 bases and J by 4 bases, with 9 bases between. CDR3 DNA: TGTGCCAGCAGTTTGGGAGTCCTTAATGAAAAACTGTTTTTT. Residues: CASSLGVLNEKLFF.

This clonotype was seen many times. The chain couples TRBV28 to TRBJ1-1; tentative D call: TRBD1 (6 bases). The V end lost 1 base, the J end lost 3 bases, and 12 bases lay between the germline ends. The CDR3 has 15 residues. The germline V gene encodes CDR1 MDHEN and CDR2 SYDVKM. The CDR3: CASSLFGQGHTEAFF. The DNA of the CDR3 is TGTGCCAGCAGTTTATTCGGGCAGGGGCACACTGAAGCTTTCTTT. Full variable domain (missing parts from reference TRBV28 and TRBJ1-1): DVKVTQSSRYLVKRTGEKVFLECVQDMDHENMFWYRQDPGLGLRLIYFSYDVKMKEKGDIPEGYSVSREKKERFSLILESASTNQTSMYLCASSLFGQGHTEAFFGQGTRLTVV.

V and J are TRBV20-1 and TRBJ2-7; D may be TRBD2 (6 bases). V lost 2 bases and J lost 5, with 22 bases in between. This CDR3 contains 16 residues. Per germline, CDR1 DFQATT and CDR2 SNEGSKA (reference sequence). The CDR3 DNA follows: TGCAGTGCTAGAAGTAGTCTGGGGGGTTTGGCGAACGAGCAGTACTTC. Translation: CSARSSLGGLANEQYF.

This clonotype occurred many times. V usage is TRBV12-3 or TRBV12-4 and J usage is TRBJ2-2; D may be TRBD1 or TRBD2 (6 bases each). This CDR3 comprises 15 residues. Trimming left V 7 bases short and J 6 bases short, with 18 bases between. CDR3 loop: CASNAGGAFSGELFF. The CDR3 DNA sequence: TGTGCCAGCAACGCCGGGGGCGCGTTCTCCGGGGAGCTGTTTTTT.

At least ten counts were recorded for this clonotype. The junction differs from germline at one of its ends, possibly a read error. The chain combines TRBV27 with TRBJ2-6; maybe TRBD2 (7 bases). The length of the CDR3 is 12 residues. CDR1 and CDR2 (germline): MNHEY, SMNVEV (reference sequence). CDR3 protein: CAAGAGANVLTF. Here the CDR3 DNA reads TGCGCCGCGGGGGCGGGGGCCAACGTCCTGACTTTC.